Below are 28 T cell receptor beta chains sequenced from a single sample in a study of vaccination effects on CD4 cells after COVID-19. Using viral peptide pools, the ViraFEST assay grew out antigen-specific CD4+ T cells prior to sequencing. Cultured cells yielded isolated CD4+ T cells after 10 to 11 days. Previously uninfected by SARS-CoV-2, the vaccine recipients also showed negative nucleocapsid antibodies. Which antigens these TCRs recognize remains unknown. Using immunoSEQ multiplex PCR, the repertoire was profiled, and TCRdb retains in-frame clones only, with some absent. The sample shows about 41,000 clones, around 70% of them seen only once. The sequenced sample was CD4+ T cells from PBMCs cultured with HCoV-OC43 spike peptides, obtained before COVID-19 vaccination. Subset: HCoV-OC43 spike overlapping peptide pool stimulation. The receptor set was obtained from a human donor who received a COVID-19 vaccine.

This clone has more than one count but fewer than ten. The CDR3 loop reads CASSPPGHRGLLNYGYTF. The DNA for the CDR3 is TGTGCCAGCTCACCACCAGGCCACAGGGGCCTACTTAACTATGGCTACACCTTC. The gene calls are TRBV18 and TRBJ1-2; 7 nucleotides line up with TRBD1. V dropped 0 bases and J dropped 1; count of bases not matched to a gene: 11. There are 18 residues in the CDR3. Per germline, CDR1 KGHSH and CDR2 LQKENI.

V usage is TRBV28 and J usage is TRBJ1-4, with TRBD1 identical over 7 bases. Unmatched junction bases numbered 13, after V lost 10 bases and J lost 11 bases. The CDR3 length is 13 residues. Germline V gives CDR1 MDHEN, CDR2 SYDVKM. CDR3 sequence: CATRRQGAWKLFF. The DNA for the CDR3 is TGTGCCACCCGACGACAGGGTGCTTGGAAACTGTTTTTT.

The CDR3 DNA reads TGTGCCAGCAGCTTAGGGTCATGGGAGGGGCGGGAGACCCAGTACTTC. Translating it yields CASSLGSWEGRETQYF. The chain combines TRBV7-3 with TRBJ2-5; 7 nucleotides match TRBD2. The CDR3 runs to 16 residues. Per the germline V gene, CDR1 is SGHTA and CDR2 is FQGTGA. V trimming: 2 bases; J trimming: 5 bases; junction bases outside the gene matches: 11.

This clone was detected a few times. CDR3 loop: CASAGGRSGNTIYF. CDR3 sequence (DNA): TGTGCCAGCGCAGGGGGGAGATCTGGAAACACCATATATTTT. The chain has TRBV2 and TRBJ1-3; 7 bases align to TRBD1. CDR1 is SNHLY, CDR2 FYNNEI, per germline. The CDR3 totals 14 residues. V shed 8 bases and J 1 base; nucleotides not matched to a gene: 5. The variable domain in full, with the rest retrieved from reference TRBV2 and TRBJ1-3, is EPEVTQTPSHQVTQMGQEVILRCVPISNHLYFYWYRQILGQKVEFLVSFYNNEISEKSEIFDDQFSVERPDGSNFTLKIRSTKLEDSAMYFCASAGGRSGNTIYFGEGSWLTVV.

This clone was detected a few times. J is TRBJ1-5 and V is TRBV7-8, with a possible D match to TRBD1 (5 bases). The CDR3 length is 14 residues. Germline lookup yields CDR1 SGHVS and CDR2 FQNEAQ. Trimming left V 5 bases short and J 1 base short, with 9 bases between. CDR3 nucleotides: TGTGCCAGCAGCGGGGAGGGGAGCAATCAGCCCCAGCATTTT. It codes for CASSGEGSNQPQHF.

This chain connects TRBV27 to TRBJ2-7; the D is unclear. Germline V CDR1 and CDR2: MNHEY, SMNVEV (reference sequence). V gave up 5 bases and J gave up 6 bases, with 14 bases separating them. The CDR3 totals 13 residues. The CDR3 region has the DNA TGTGCCAGCAGTACTGGTAGGGTGAGCGAGCAGTACTTC. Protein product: CASSTGRVSEQYF.

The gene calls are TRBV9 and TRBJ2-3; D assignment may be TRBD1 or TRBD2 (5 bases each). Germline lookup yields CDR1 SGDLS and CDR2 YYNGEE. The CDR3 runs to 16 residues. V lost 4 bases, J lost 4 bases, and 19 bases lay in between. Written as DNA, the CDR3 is TGTGCCAGCAGCCTGGGACGGGGCGCTTCGGCAGATACGCAGTATTTT. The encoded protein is CASSLGRGASADTQYF. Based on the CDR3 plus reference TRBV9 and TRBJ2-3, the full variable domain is DSGVTQTPKHLITATGQRVTLRCSPRSGDLSVYWYQQSLDQGLQFLIQYYNGEERAKGNILERFSAQQFPDLHSELNLSSLELGDSALYFCASSLGRGASADTQYFGPGTRLTVL.

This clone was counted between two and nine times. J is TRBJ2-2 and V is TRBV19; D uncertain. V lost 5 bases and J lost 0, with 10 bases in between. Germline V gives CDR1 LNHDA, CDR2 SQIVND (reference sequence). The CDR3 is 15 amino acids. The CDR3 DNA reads TGTGCCAGTAGTCCCGAATTAGCGAACACCGGGGAGCTGTTTTTT. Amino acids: CASSPELANTGELFF.

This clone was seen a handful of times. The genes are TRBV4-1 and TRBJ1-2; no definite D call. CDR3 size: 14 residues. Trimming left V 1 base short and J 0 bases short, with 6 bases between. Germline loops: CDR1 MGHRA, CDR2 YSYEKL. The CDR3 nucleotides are TGCGCCAGCAGCCAAGCCGCCCCTAACTATGGCTACACCTTC. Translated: CASSQAAPNYGYTF.

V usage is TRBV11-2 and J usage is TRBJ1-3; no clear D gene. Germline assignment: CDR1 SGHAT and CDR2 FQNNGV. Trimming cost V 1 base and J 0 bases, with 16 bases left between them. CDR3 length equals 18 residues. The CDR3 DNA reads TGTGCCAGCAGCTTAGGAGGAGTAAGTCCCTACTCTGGAAACACCATATATTTT. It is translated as CASSLGGVSPYSGNTIYF.

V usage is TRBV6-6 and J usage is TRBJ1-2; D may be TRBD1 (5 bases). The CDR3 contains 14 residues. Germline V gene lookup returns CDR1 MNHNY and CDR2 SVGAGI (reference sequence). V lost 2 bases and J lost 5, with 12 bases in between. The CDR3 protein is CASSYEERGYGYTF. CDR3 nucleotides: TGTGCCAGCAGTTACGAGGAGCGGGGGTATGGCTACACCTTC.

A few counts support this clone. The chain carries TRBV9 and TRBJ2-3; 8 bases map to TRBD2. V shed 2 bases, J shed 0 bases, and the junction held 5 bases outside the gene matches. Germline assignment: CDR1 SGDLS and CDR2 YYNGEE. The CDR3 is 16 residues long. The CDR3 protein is CASSVTSGLSTDTQYF. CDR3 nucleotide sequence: TGTGCCAGCAGCGTTACTAGCGGCCTTAGCACAGATACGCAGTATTTT.

The CDR3 nucleotides are TGTGCCAGCAGTTATCAGGGGACAGCGTTTTCCTACGAGCAGTACTTC. Amino acid sequence: CASSYQGTAFSYEQYF. The chain employs TRBV28 and TRBJ2-7, with 7 bases identical to TRBD1. CDR1 and CDR2 from the germline V gene are MDHEN and SYDVKM. V trimming: 4 bases; J trimming: 1 base; junction bases outside the gene matches: 10. The CDR3 has 16 amino acids. Supplemented by reference TRBV28 and TRBJ2-7, the full variable domain reads DVKVTQSSRYLVKRTGEKVFLECVQDMDHENMFWYRQDPGLGLRLIYFSYDVKMKEKGDIPEGYSVSREKKERFSLILESASTNQTSMYLCASSYQGTAFSYEQYFGPGTRLTVT.

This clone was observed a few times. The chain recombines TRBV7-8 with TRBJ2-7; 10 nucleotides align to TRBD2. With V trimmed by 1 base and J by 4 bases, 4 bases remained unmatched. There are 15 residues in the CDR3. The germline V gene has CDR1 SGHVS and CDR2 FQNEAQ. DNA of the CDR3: TGTGCCAGCAGCTTAGTTCTTAGCGGGGGGTACGAGCAGTACTTC. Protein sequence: CASSLVLSGGYEQYF.

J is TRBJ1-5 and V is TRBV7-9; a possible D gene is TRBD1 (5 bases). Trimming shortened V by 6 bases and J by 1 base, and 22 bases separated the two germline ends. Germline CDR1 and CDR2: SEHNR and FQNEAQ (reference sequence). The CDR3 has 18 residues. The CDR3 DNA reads TGTGCCAGCAGTTCTATATCCGGGGGGAAATTGAGCAATCAGCCCCAGCATTTT. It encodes CASSSISGGKLSNQPQHF.

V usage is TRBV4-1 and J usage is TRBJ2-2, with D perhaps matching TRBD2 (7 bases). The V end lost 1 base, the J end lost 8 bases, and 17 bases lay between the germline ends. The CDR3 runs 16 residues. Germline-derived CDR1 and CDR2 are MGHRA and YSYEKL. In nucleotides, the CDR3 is TGCGCCAGCAGCCAAGCCCCCCGGGGGGCTGCGGGGGAGCTGTTTTTT. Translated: CASSQAPRGAAGELFF.

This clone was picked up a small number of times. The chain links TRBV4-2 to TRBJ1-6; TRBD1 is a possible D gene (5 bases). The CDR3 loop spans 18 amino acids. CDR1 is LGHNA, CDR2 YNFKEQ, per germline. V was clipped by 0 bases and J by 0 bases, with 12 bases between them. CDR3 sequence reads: CASSQDPGGSSYNSPLHF. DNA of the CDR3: TGTGCCAGCAGCCAAGATCCGGGGGGGAGCTCCTATAATTCACCCCTCCACTTT.

The DNA for the CDR3 is TGCAGCGTTGAAGATAGGCGAAAGATAGCTAACTATGGCTACACCTTC. Its protein is CSVEDRRKIANYGYTF. The rearrangement uses TRBV29-1 and TRBJ1-2, with D uncertain. The CDR3 contains 16 residues. The V and J ends lost 0 bases and 0 bases respectively, with 14 bases between them. The germline V gene encodes CDR1 SQVTM and CDR2 ANQGSEA.

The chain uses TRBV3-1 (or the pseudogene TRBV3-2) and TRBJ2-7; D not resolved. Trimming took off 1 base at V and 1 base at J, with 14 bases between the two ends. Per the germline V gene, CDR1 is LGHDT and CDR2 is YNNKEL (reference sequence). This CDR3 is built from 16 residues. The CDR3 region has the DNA TGTGCCAGCAGCCAAGGAGTAAAAACAGCATCCTACGAGCAGTACTTC. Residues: CASSQGVKTASYEQYF.

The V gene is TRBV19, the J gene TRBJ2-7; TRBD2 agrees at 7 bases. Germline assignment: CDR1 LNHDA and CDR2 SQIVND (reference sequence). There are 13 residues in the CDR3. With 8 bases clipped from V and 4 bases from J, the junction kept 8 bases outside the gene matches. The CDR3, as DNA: TGTGCCAGTGCCTTTGGGAGGGCTTACGAGCAGTACTTC. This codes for CASAFGRAYEQYF.

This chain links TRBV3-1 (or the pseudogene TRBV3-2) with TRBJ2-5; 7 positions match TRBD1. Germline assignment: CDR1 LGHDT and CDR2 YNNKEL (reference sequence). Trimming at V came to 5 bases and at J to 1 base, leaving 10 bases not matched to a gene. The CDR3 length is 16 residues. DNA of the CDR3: TGTGCCAGCAGCGACGCCTTGGGACAGCTCCAAGAGACCCAGTACTTC. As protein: CASSDALGQLQETQYF.

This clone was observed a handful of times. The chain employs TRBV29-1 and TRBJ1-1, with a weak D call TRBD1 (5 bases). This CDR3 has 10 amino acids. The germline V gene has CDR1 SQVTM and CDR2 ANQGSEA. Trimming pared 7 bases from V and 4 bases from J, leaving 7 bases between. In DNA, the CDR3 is TGCAGCGCCGGGACCACTGAAGCTTTCTTT. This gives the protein CSAGTTEAFF.

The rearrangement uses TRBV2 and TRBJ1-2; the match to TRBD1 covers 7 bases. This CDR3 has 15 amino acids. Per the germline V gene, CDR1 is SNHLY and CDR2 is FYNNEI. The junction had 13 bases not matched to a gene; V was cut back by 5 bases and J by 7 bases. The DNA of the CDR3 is TGTGCCAGCAGTCAAACGGACAGGAGGGTCGGTGGCTACACCTTC. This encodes CASSQTDRRVGGYTF.

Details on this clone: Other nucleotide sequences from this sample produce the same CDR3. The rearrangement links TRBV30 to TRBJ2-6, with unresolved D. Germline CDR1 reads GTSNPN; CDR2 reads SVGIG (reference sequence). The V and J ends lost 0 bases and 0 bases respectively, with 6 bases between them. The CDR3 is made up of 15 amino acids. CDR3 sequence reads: CAWSVLGSGANVLTF. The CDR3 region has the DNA TGTGCCTGGAGTGTACTGGGCTCTGGGGCCAACGTCCTGACTTTC.

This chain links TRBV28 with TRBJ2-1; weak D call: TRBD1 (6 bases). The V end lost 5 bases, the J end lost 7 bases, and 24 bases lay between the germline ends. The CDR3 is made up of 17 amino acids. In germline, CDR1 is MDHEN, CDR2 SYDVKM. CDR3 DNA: TGTGCCAGCAGTACCCCTCGGCTGGACTGGGGGCGAAATGAGCAGTTCTTC. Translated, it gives CASSTPRLDWGRNEQFF.

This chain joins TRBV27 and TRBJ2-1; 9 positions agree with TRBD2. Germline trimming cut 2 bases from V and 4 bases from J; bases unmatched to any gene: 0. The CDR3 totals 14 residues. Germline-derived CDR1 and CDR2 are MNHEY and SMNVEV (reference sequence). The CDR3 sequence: CASSLLAGYNEQFF. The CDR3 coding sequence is TGTGCCAGCAGTTTACTAGCGGGATACAATGAGCAGTTCTTC.

CDR3 loop: CASSPGTGTNYGYTF. For the CDR3, the DNA is TGTGCCAGCTCACCCGGGACAGGAACTAACTATGGCTACACCTTC. This chain links TRBV18 with TRBJ1-2; 8 bases are shared with TRBD1. V lost 3 bases and J lost 0; bases outside the gene matches: 3. CDR3 length: 15 residues. Looked up from germline, CDR1 is KGHSH and CDR2 is LQKENI. Combining the CDR3 with reference TRBV18 and TRBJ1-2 gives the whole variable domain NAGVMQNPRHLVRRRGQEARLRCSPMKGHSHVYWYRQLPEEGLKFMVYLQKENIIDESGMPKERFSAEFPKEGPSILRIQQVVRGDSAAYFCASSPGTGTNYGYTFGSGTRLTVV.

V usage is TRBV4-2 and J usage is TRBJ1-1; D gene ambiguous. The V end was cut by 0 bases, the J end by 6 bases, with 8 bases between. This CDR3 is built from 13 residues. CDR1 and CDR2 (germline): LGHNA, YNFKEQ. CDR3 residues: CASSQDQQSEAFF. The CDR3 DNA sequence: TGTGCCAGCAGCCAAGATCAGCAGTCTGAAGCTTTCTTT.